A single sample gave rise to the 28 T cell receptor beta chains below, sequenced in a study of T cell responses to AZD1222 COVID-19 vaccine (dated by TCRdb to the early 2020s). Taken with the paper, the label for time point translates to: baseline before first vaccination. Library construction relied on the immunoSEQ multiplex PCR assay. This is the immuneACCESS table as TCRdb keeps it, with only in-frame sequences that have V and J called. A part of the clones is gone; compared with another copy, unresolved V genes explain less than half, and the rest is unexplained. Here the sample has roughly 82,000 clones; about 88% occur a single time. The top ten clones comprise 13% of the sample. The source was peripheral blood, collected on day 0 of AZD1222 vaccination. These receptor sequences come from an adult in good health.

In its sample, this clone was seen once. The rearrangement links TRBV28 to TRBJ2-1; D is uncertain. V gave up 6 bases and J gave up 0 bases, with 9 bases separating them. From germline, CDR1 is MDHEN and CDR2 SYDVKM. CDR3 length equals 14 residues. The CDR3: CASRDQSSYNEQFF. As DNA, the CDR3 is TGTGCCAGCAGGGATCAGAGCTCCTACAATGAGCAGTTCTTC.

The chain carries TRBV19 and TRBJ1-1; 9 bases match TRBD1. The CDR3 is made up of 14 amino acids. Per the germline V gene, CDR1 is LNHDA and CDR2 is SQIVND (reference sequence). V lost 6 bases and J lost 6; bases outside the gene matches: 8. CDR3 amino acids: CASRGQGSGSEAFF. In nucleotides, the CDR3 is TGTGCCAGTAGGGGACAGGGATCGGGTTCTGAAGCTTTCTTT.

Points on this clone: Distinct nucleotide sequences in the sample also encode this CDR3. The CDR3 DNA reads TGTGCCAGCAGCGTCCAGGGGGTGCCCTACGAGCAGTACTTC. This encodes CASSVQGVPYEQYF. This rearrangement joins TRBV9 to TRBJ2-7; 7 bases fit TRBD1. V lost 2 bases and J lost 2; bases outside the gene matches: 4. The V gene's germline CDR1 is SGDLS and CDR2 YYNGEE. The CDR3 spans 14 residues.

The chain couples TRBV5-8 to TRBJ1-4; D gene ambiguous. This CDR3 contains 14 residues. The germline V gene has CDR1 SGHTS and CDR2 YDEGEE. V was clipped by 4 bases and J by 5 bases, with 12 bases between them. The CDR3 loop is CASSPRPQNEKLFF. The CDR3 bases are TGTGCCAGCAGCCCCCGGCCCCAAAATGAAAAACTGTTTTTT.

In DNA form, the CDR3 reads TGTGCCAGCCGGACAGGTGCCATGACCCGCTACGAGCAGTACTTC. This codes for CASRTGAMTRYEQYF. This rearrangement joins TRBV6-5 to TRBJ2-7; 7 bases agree with TRBD1. Germline values: CDR1 MNHEY, CDR2 SVGAGI. The CDR3 extends over 15 amino acids. The V gene end was trimmed by 8 bases and the J gene end by 3 bases; junction bases not matched to a gene: 13.

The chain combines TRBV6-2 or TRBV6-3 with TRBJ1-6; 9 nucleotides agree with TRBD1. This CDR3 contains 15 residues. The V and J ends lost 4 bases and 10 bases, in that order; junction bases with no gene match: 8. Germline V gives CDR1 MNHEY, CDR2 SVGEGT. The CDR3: CASSSTGQGSSPLHF. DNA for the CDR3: TGTGCCAGCAGTTCTACGGGACAGGGAAGCTCACCCCTCCACTTT.

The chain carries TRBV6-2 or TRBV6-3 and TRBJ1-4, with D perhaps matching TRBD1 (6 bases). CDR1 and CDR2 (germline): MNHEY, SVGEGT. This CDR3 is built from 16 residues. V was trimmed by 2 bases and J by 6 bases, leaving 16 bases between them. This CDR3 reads CASSYPPRGRDEKLFF. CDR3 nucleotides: TGTGCCAGCAGTTACCCCCCCCGGGGGCGGGATGAAAAACTGTTTTTT.

The CDR3 region is CASSRPAGAARTDTQYF. As DNA, the CDR3 is TGCGCCAGCAGCCGACCCGCGGGGGCGGCCCGCACAGATACGCAGTATTTT. The chain links TRBV5-1 to TRBJ2-3; D possibly corresponds to TRBD2 (7 bases). The germline V and J ends were trimmed by 4 bases and 1 base, with 19 bases remaining between them. CDR3 length: 17 amino acids. Germline loops: CDR1 SGHRS, CDR2 YFSETQ. Supplemented by reference TRBV5-1 and TRBJ2-3, the full variable domain reads KAGVTQTPRYLIKTRGQQVTLSCSPISGHRSVSWYQQTPGQGLQFLFEYFSETQRNKGNFPGRFSGRQFSNSRSEMNVSTLELGDSALYLCASSRPAGAARTDTQYFGPGTRLTVL.

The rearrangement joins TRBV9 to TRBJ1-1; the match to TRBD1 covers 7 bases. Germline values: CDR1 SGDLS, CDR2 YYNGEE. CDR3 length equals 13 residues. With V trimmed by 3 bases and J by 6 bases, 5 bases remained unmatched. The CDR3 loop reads CASSETGTPEAFF. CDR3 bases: TGTGCCAGCAGCGAGACAGGGACCCCTGAAGCTTTCTTT. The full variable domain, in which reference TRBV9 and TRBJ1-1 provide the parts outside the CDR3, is DSGVTQTPKHLITATGQRVTLRCSPRSGDLSVYWYQQSLDQGLQFLIQYYNGEERAKGNILERFSAQQFPDLHSELNLSSLELGDSALYFCASSETGTPEAFFGQGTRLTVV.

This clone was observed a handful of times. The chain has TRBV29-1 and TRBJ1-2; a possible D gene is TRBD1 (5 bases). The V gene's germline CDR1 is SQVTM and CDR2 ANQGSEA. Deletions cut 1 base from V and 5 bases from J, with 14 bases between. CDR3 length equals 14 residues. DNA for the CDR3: TGCAGCGTTGAAGCAACCGGGGCCCCTTATGGCTACACCTTC. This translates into CSVEATGAPYGYTF.

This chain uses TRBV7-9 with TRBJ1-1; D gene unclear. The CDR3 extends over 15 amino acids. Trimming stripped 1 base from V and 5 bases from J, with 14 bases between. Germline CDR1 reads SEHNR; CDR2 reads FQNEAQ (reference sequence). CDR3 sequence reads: CASSLGTAGGTEAFF. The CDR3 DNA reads TGTGCCAGCAGCTTAGGAACGGCGGGAGGGACTGAAGCTTTCTTT. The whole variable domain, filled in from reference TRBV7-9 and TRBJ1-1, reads DTGVSQNPRHKITKRGQNVTFRCDPISEHNRLYWYRQTLGQGPEFLTYFQNEAQLEKSRLLSDRFSAERPKGSFSTLEIQRTEQGDSAMYLCASSLGTAGGTEAFFGQGTRLTVV.

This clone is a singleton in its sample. CDR3 sequence: CASSLQGGYYGYTF. As DNA, the CDR3 is TGTGCCAGCAGCCTCCAGGGGGGCTACTATGGCTACACCTTC. The V gene is TRBV4-2, the J gene TRBJ1-2; TRBD1 matches 7 bases. Trimming at V came to 4 bases and at J to 3 bases, leaving 5 bases not matched to a gene. The CDR3 is 14 residues long. Germline V gene lookup returns CDR1 LGHNA and CDR2 YNFKEQ.

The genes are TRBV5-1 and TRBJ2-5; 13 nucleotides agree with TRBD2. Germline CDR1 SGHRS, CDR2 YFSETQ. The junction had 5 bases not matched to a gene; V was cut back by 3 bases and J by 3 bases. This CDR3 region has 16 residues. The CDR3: CASSYGLAGAKETQYF. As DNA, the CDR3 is TGCGCCAGCAGCTACGGACTAGCGGGGGCCAAAGAGACCCAGTACTTC.

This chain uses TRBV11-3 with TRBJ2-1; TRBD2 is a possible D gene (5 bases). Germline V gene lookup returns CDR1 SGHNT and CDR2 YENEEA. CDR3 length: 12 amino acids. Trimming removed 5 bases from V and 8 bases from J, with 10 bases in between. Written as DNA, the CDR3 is TGTGCCAGCAGCCACGCGAGGGATGAGCAGTTCTTC. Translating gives CASSHARDEQFF.

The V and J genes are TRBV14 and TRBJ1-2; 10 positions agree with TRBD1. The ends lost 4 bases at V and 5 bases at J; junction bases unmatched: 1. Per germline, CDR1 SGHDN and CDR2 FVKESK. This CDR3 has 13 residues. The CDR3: CASSPDRGYGYTF. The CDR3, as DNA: TGTGCCAGCAGCCCGGACAGGGGGTATGGCTACACCTTC.

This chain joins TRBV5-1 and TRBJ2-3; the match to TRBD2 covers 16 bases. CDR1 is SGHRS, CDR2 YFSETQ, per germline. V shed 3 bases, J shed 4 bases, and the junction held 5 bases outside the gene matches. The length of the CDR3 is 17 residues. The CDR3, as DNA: TGCGCCAGCAGCTCTGCCGGGACTAGCGGGGGGGCAGATACGCAGTATTTT. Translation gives CASSSAGTSGGADTQYF.

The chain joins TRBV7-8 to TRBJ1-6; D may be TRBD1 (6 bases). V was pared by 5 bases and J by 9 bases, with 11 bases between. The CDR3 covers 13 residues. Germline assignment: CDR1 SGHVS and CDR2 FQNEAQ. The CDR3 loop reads CASSTNRVSPLHF. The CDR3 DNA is TGTGCCAGCAGCACGAACAGGGTTTCACCCCTCCACTTT.

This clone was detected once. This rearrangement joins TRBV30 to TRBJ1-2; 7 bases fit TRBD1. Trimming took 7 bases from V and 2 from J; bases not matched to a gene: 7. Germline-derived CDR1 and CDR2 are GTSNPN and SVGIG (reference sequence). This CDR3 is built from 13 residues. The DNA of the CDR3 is TGTGCCTCTGACAGGGCGGAAAACTATGGCTACACCTTC. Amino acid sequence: CASDRAENYGYTF.

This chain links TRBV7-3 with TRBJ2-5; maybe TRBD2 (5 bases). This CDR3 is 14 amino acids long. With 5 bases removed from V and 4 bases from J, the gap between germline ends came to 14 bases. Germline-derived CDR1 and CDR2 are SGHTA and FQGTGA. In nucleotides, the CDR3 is TGTGCCAGCAGCCCCGGCGGGTGGGGAGAGACCCAGTACTTC. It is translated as CASSPGGWGETQYF.

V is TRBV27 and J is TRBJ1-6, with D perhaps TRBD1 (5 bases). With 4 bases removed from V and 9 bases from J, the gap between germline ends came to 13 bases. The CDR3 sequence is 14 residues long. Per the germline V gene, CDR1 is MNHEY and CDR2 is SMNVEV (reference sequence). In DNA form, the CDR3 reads TGTGCCAGCAGTTCAGGATCAGGGCGTTCACCCCTCCACTTT. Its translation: CASSSGSGRSPLHF.

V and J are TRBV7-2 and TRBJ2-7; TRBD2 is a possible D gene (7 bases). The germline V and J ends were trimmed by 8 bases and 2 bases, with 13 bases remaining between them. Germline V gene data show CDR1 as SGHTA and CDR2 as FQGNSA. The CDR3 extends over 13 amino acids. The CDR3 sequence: CASESGDTYEQYF. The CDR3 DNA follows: TGTGCCAGCGAGAGCGGGGACACCTACGAGCAGTACTTC.

The chain's CDR3 is CASSDEVYNQPQHF. The CDR3, as DNA: TGTGCCAGCAGTGATGAGGTCTACAATCAGCCCCAGCATTTT. V gene TRBV2 combines with J gene TRBJ1-5; D ambiguous. The V and J ends lost 3 bases and 3 bases respectively, with 9 bases between them. This CDR3 spans 14 amino acids. The germline V gene has CDR1 SNHLY and CDR2 FYNNEI.

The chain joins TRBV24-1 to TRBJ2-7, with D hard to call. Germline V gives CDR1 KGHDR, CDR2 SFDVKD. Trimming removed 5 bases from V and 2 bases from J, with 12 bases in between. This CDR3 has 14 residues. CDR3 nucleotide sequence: TGTGCCACCAGTGGGCCCGCGGCCCCCTACGAGCAGTACTTC. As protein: CATSGPAAPYEQYF.

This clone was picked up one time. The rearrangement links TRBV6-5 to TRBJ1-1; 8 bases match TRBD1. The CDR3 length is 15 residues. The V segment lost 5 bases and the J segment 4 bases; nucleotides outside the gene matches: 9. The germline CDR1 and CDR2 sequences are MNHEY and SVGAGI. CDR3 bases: TGTGCCAGCAGTCGCCCAGGGGGCTTCGGCACTGAAGCTTTCTTT. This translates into CASSRPGGFGTEAFF.

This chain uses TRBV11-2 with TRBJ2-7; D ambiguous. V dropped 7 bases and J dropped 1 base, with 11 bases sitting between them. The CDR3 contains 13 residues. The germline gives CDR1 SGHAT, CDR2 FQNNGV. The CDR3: CASNVGSSYEQYF. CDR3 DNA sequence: TGTGCCAGCAACGTAGGAAGTTCCTACGAGCAGTACTTC.

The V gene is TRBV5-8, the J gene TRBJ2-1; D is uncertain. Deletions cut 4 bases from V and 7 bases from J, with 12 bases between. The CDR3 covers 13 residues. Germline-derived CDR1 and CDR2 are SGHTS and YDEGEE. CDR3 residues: CASSPLLINEQFF. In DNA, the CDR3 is TGTGCCAGCAGCCCCTTACTAATTAATGAGCAGTTCTTC. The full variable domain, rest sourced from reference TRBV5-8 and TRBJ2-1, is EAGVTQSPTHLIKTRGQQATLRCSPISGHTSVYWYQQALGLGLQFLLWYDEGEERNRGNFPPRFSGRQFPNYSSELNVNALELEDSALYLCASSPLLINEQFFGPGTRLTVL.

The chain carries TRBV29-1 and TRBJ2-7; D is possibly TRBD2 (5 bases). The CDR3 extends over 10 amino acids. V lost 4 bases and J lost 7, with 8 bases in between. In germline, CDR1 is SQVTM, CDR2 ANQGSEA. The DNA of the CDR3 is TGCAGCGTTGGCTCGGGGGAGCAGTACTTC. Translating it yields CSVGSGEQYF.

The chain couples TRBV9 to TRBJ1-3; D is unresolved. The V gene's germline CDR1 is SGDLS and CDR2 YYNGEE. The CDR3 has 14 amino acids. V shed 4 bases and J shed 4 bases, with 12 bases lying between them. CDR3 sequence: CASSPRTDGNTIYF. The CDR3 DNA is TGTGCCAGCAGCCCCCGGACCGACGGAAACACCATATATTTT.